The 18 T cell receptor beta chains below come from one sample, sequenced in a study of preoperative IRX-2 immunotherapy in early breast cancer. As to treatment: preoperative locoregional IRX-2 cytokine immunotherapy. Profiling relied on immunoSEQ multiplex PCR, and the TCRdb table lists in-frame clones only, not all of them. Seen here are around 62,000 clones, roughly 94% observed once, and the top ten hold roughly 1.7%. This sample was gathered from a patient treated with IRX-2 immunotherapy. These receptors all come from a human donor with breast cancer.

The J gene is TRBJ1-6, the V gene TRBV6-5; TRBD1 agrees at 9 bases. CDR3 length: 14 amino acids. Trimming removed 2 bases from V and 8 bases from J; junction bases left unmatched: 1. Germline CDR1 is MNHEY and CDR2 is SVGAGI. CDR3 sequence (DNA): TGTGCCAGCAGTTACGGACAGGGGTATTCACCCCTCCACTTT. It codes for CASSYGQGYSPLHF.

This clone is a singleton in its sample. This sequence joins TRBV6-9 and TRBJ1-4, with TRBD1 matching 10 bases. From germline, CDR1 is MNHGY and CDR2 SVAAGI. V shed 6 bases and J 8 bases; nucleotides not matched to a gene: 6. The CDR3 length is 14 residues. The CDR3 DNA sequence: TGTGCCAGCAGCTCTGGGACAGGGGACGAAAAACTGTTTTTT. It is translated as CASSSGTGDEKLFF.

The chain carries TRBV5-1 and TRBJ1-4; TRBD1 aligns across 7 bases. CDR3 size: 15 residues. V lost 0 bases and J lost 7; bases outside the gene matches: 6. The germline CDR1 and CDR2 sequences are SGHRS and YFSETQ. CDR3 sequence reads: CASSLEGQWGEKLFF. The CDR3, as DNA: TGCGCCAGCAGCTTGGAGGGACAGTGGGGTGAAAAACTGTTTTTT.

The chain recombines TRBV19 with TRBJ1-5; 9 bases fit TRBD1. Germline CDR1 reads LNHDA; CDR2 reads SQIVND (reference sequence). V lost 6 bases and J lost 3; bases outside the gene matches: 6. The CDR3 runs to 15 residues. Here the CDR3 reads CASSTTGGLNQPQHF. The CDR3 DNA reads as TGTGCCAGTAGCACGACAGGGGGACTCAATCAGCCCCAGCATTTT.

This clone came up once. The chain employs TRBV6-7 and TRBJ1-1; a weak D match, TRBD1 (5 bases). TRBV6-7 is an ORF, with its function uncertain. Trimming took 5 bases from V and 8 from J, leaving 6 bases between them. The CDR3 is 10 residues long. CDR3 protein: CASSRGEAFF. CDR3 nucleotides: TGTGCCAGCAGTCGGGGGGAAGCTTTCTTT.

Of note for this clone: The same CDR3 arises from other DNA sequences in this sample as well. The CDR3 coding sequence is TGTGCCTGGGGGGGGGACGACAGGGGTACCTATGGCTACACCTTC. Protein sequence: CAWGGDDRGTYGYTF. This sequence joins TRBV30 and TRBJ1-2; TRBD1 agrees at 8 bases. The CDR3 contains 15 residues. Germline V gene lookup returns CDR1 GTSNPN and CDR2 SVGIG (reference sequence). V gave up 5 bases and J gave up 4 bases; unmatched junction bases: 12.

The V call is TRBV7-9, the J call TRBJ2-5, with D unresolved. The V end was cut by 4 bases, the J end by 0 bases, with 6 bases between. The length of the CDR3 is 13 residues. CDR1 SEHNR and CDR2 FQNEAQ come from the germline V gene (reference sequence). For the CDR3, the DNA is TGTGCCAGCAGCTGGTTCAACCAAGAGACCCAGTACTTC. As protein: CASSWFNQETQYF.

This clone has just one count. The rearrangement joins TRBV7-9 to TRBJ2-1, with D tentatively TRBD1 (6 bases). The V end lost 1 base, the J end lost 5 bases, and 24 bases lay between the germline ends. The germline CDR1 and CDR2 sequences are SEHNR and FQNEAQ (reference sequence). This CDR3 has 19 residues. The CDR3 DNA is TGTGCCAGCAGCTTAGACTCCATTTATTCAGGGGATTTCCACAATGAGCAGTTCTTC. Its translation: CASSLDSIYSGDFHNEQFF.

The chain combines TRBV28 with TRBJ1-1, with D perhaps matching TRBD1 (5 bases). Trimming pared 3 bases from V and 4 bases from J, leaving 15 bases between. This CDR3 spans 15 amino acids. Per germline, CDR1 MDHEN and CDR2 SYDVKM. Written as DNA, the CDR3 is TGTGCCAGCAGTTTGCCGGACACCGGGGGCACTGAAGCTTTCTTT. Encoded protein: CASSLPDTGGTEAFF.

This chain joins TRBV5-4 and TRBJ2-2; D is perhaps TRBD1 (6 bases). The CDR3 sequence is 14 residues long. Germline V lookup: CDR1 SGHNT, CDR2 YYREEE (reference sequence). Trimming took off 3 bases at V and 6 bases at J, with 12 bases between the two ends. CDR3 sequence reads: CASSSTPGAGELFF. The CDR3, as DNA: TGTGCCAGCAGCTCCACCCCAGGGGCCGGGGAGCTGTTTTTT.

The chain couples TRBV7-9 to TRBJ2-2; 7 nucleotides agree with TRBD1. CDR1 and CDR2 (germline): SEHNR, FQNEAQ (reference sequence). The CDR3 spans 14 residues. The ends lost 4 bases at V and 4 bases at J; junction bases unmatched: 3. CDR3: CASSWDRSTGELFF. CDR3 in DNA: TGTGCCAGCAGCTGGGACAGAAGCACCGGGGAGCTGTTTTTT.

J is TRBJ2-7 and V is TRBV5-4; TRBD1 or TRBD2 may be the D gene (5 bases each). The CDR3 is 19 residues long. Germline assignment: CDR1 SGHNT and CDR2 YYREEE (reference sequence). Trimming left V 2 bases short and J 3 bases short, with 27 bases between. The CDR3 loop is CASSFPRMIRGRVVYEQYF. DNA for the CDR3: TGTGCCAGCAGCTTTCCCCGTATGATCCGGGGCAGGGTGGTCTACGAGCAGTACTTC. Full variable domain (missing parts from reference TRBV5-4 and TRBJ2-7): ETGVTQSPTHLIKTRGQQVTLRCSSQSGHNTVSWYQQALGQGPQFIFQYYREEENGRGNFPPRFSGLQFPNYSSELNVNALELDDSALYLCASSFPRMIRGRVVYEQYFGPGTRLTVT.

The V and J genes are TRBV19 and TRBJ2-7, with a weak D call TRBD2 (6 bases). Trimming removed 4 bases from V and 3 bases from J, with 16 bases in between. There are 15 residues in the CDR3. Germline values: CDR1 LNHDA, CDR2 SQIVND (reference sequence). The CDR3 sequence: CASSNHPGDHYEQYF. In DNA form, the CDR3 reads TGTGCCAGTAGTAACCACCCGGGGGACCACTACGAGCAGTACTTC.

V gene TRBV7-2 combines with J gene TRBJ2-1, with a possible D match to TRBD2 (5 bases). The V gene lost 5 bases and the J gene lost 6 bases, with 20 bases spanning the gap. The length of the CDR3 is 16 residues. In germline, CDR1 is SGHTA, CDR2 FQGNSA. Here the CDR3 DNA reads TGTGCCAGCAGCCTTAGACCGGGGTTAAAAGGCAATGAGCAGTTCTTC. It yields the protein CASSLRPGLKGNEQFF.

The chain carries TRBV28 and TRBJ1-3, with 10 bases identical to TRBD1. The CDR3 is 14 amino acids. Germline CDR1 MDHEN, CDR2 SYDVKM. V shed 5 bases, J shed 3 bases, and the junction held 1 base outside the gene matches. In DNA form, the CDR3 reads TGTGCCAGCAGTGGGACAGGGGATGGAAACACCATATATTTT. Its translation is CASSGTGDGNTIYF.

The V and J genes are TRBV9 and TRBJ2-3, with 10 bases matching TRBD2. The CDR3 length is 20 residues. Germline V lookup: CDR1 SGDLS, CDR2 YYNGEE. Losses at the gene ends were 3 bases for V and 4 bases for J; bases not matched to a gene: 20. For the CDR3, the DNA is TGTGCCAGCAGCGGAACAGGGGTTAAACTAGCGGGACTTCTGGCAGATACGCAGTATTTT. Amino acid sequence: CASSGTGVKLAGLLADTQYF. The full variable domain, with the rest looked up from reference TRBV9 and TRBJ2-3, is DSGVTQTPKHLITATGQRVTLRCSPRSGDLSVYWYQQSLDQGLQFLIQYYNGEERAKGNILERFSAQQFPDLHSELNLSSLELGDSALYFCASSGTGVKLAGLLADTQYFGPGTRLTVL.

The rearrangement uses TRBV11-2 and TRBJ2-1; 8 positions match TRBD1. There are 17 residues in the CDR3. V was clipped by 5 bases and J by 4 bases; unmatched bases: 13. Per the germline V gene, CDR1 is SGHAT and CDR2 is FQNNGV. This chain's CDR3 is CASSPRQGHSFYNEQFF. The CDR3, as DNA: TGTGCCAGCAGCCCACGACAGGGGCACTCATTTTACAATGAGCAGTTCTTC. Based on the CDR3 plus reference TRBV11-2 and TRBJ2-1, the full variable domain is EAGVAQSPRYKIIEKRQSVAFWCNPISGHATLYWYQQILGQGPKLLIQFQNNGVVDDSQLPKDRFSAERLKGVDSTLKIQPAKLEDSAVYLCASSPRQGHSFYNEQFFGPGTRLTVL.

The gene calls are TRBV27 and TRBJ2-2; D call uncertain. V lost 8 bases and J 0 bases, leaving 10 bases between the germline ends. Germline loops: CDR1 MNHEY, CDR2 SMNVEV (reference sequence). The CDR3 spans 14 residues. The CDR3 DNA follows: TGTGCCAGCGCTTGGGATTCGAACACCGGGGAGCTGTTTTTT. Its translation: CASAWDSNTGELFF.